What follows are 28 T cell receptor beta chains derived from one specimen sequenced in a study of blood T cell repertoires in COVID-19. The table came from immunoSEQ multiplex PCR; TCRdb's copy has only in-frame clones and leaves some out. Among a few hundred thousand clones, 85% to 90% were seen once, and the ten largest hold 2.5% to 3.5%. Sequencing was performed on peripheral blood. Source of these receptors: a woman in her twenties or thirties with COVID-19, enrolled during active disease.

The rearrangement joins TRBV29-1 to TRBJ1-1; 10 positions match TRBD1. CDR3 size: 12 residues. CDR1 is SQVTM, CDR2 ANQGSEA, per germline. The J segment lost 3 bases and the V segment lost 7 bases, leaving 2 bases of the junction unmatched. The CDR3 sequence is CSAGQGDTEAFF. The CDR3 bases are TGCAGCGCCGGACAGGGGGACACTGAAGCTTTCTTT.

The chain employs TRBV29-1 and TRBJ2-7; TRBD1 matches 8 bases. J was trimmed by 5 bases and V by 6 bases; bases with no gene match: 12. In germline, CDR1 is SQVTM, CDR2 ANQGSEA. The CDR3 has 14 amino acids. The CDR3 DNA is TGCAGCGTGGGAGACAGGGGCCCTACTCACGAGCAGTACTTC. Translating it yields CSVGDRGPTHEQYF.

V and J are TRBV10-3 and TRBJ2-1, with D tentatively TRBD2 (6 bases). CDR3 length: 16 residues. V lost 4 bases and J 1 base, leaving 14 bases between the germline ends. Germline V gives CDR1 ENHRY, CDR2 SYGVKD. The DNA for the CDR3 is TGTGCCATCAGTGGGGAGACTAGGTTATCCTACAATGAGCAGTTCTTC. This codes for CAISGETRLSYNEQFF.

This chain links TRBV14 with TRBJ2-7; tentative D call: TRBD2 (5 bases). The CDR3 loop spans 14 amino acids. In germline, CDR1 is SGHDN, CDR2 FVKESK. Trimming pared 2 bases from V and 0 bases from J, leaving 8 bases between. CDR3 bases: TGTGCCAGCAGCCAACGGGGTTACTCCTACGAGCAGTACTTC. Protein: CASSQRGYSYEQYF.

As DNA, the CDR3 is TGTGCCAGCAGTTCACTAGGTCAGGGCACAGATACGCAGTATTTT. It is translated as CASSSLGQGTDTQYF. V is TRBV2 and J is TRBJ2-3; D is possibly TRBD2 (5 bases). Per germline, CDR1 SNHLY and CDR2 FYNNEI. The length of the CDR3 is 15 residues. Trimming cost V 5 bases and J 1 base, with 13 bases left between them. The full variable domain, completed using reference TRBV2 and TRBJ2-3, is EPEVTQTPSHQVTQMGQEVILRCVPISNHLYFYWYRQILGQKVEFLVSFYNNEISEKSEIFDDQFSVERPDGSNFTLKIRSTKLEDSAMYFCASSSLGQGTDTQYFGPGTRLTVL.

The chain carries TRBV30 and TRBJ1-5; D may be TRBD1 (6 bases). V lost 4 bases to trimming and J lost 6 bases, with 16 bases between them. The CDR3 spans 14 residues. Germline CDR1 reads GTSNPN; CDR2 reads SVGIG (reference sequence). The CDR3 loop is CAWTPGGAGQPQHF. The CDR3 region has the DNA TGTGCCTGGACCCCCGGGGGGGCAGGTCAGCCCCAGCATTTT.

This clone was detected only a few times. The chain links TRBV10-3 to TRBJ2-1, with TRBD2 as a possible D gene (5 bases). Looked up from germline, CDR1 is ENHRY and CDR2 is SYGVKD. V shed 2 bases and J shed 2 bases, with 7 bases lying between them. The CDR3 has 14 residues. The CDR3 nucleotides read TGTGCCATCAGTGAGGGGAGTGCCTACAATGAGCAGTTCTTC. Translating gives CAISEGSAYNEQFF.

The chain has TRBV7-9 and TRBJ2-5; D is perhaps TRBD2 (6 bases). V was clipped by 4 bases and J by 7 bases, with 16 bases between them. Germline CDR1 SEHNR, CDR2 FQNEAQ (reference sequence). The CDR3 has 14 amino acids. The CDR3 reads CASSSTEGGGTQYF. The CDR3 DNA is TGTGCCAGCAGCTCCACGGAGGGCGGTGGGACCCAGTACTTC.

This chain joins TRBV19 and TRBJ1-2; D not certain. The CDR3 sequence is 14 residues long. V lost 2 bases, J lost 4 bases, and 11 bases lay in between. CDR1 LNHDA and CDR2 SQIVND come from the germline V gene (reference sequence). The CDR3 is CASSIQRPLYGYTF. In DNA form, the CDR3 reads TGTGCCAGTAGTATACAGCGACCTCTCTATGGCTACACCTTC.

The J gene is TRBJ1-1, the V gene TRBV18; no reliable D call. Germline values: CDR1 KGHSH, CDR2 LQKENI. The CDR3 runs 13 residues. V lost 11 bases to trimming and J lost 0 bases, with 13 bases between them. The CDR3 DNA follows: TGTGCCGCCCAAACACCCTTGAACACTGAAGCTTTCTTT. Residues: CAAQTPLNTEAFF.

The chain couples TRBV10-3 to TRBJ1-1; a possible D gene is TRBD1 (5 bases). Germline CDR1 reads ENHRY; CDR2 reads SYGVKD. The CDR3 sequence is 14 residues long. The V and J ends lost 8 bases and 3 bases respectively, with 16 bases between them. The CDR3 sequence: CAISGTPGDTEAFF. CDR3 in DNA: TGTGCCATCTCCGGGACCCCGGGGGACACTGAAGCTTTCTTT.

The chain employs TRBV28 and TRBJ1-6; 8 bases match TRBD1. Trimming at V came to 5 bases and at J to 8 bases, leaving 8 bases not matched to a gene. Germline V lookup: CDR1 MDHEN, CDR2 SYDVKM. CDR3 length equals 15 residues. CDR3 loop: CASSRSDRDYSPLHF. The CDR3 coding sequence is TGTGCCAGCAGTCGATCGGACAGGGATTATTCACCCCTCCACTTT.

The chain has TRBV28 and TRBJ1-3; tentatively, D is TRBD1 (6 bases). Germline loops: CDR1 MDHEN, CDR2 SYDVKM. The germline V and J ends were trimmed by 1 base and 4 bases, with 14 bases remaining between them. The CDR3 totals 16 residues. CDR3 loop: CASSLSQGPRGNTIYF. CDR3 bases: TGTGCCAGCAGTTTATCTCAGGGGCCGAGGGGAAACACCATATATTTT.

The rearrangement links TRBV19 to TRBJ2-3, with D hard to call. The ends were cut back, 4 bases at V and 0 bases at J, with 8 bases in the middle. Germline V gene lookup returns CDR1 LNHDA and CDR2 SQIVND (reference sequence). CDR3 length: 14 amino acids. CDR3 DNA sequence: TGTGCCAGTAGTACAGGTCCTAGCACAGATACGCAGTATTTT. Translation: CASSTGPSTDTQYF.

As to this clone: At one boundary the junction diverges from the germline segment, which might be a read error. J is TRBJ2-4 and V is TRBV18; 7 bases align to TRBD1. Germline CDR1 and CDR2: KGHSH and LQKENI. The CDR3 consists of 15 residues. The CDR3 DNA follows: TGTGCCAGCTCCCCACCCGACAGGGACAAAAACATTCAGTACTTC. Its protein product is CASSPPDRDKNIQYF.

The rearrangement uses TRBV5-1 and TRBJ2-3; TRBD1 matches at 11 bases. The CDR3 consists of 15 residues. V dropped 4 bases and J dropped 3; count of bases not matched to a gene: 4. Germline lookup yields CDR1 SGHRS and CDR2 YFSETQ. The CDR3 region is CASSLGTGGTDTQYF. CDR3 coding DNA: TGCGCCAGCAGCCTGGGGACAGGGGGGACAGATACGCAGTATTTT.

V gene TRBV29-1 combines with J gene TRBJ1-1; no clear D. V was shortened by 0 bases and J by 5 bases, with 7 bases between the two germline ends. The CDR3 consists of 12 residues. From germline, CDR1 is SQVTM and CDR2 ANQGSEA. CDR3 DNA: TGCAGCGTTGAAGATCAGAGGACTGAAGCTTTCTTT. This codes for CSVEDQRTEAFF. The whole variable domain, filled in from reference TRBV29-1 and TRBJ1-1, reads SAVISQKPSRDICQRGTSLTIQCQVDSQVTMMFWYRQQPGQSLTLIATANQGSEATYESGFVIDKFPISRPNLTFSTLTVSNMSPEDSSIYLCSVEDQRTEAFFGQGTRLTVV.

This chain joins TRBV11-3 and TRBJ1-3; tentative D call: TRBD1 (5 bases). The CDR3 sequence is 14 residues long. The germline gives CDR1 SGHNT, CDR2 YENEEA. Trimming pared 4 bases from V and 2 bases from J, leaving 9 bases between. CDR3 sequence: CASSSSGTGNTIYF. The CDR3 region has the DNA TGTGCCAGCAGCTCTTCAGGGACTGGAAACACCATATATTTT.

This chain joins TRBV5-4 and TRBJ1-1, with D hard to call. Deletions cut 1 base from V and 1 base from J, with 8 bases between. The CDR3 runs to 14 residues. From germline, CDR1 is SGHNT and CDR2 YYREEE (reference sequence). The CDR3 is CASSLPPGNTEAFF. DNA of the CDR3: TGTGCCAGCAGCTTGCCCCCAGGGAACACTGAAGCTTTCTTT. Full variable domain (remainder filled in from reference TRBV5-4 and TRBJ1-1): ETGVTQSPTHLIKTRGQQVTLRCSSQSGHNTVSWYQQALGQGPQFIFQYYREEENGRGNFPPRFSGLQFPNYSSELNVNALELDDSALYLCASSLPPGNTEAFFGQGTRLTVV.

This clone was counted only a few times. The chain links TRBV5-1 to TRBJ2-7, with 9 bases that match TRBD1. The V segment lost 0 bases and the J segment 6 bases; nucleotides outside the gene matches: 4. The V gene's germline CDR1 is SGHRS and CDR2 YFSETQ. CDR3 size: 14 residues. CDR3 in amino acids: CASSLGQGVGEQYF. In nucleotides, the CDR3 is TGCGCCAGCAGCTTGGGACAGGGGGTCGGCGAGCAGTACTTC.

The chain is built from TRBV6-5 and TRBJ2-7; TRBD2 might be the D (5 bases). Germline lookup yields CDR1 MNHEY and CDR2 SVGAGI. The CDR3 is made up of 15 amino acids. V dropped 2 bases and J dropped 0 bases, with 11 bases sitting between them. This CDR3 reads CASSYDGVSSYEQYF. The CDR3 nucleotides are TGTGCCAGCAGTTACGACGGGGTTAGCTCCTACGAGCAGTACTTC.

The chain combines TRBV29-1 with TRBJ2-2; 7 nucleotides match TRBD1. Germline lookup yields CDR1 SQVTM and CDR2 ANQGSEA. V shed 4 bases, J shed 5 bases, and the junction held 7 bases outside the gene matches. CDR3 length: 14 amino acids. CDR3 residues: CSVAGTALTGELFF. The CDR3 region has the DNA TGCAGCGTTGCCGGGACAGCTTTGACCGGGGAGCTGTTTTTT.

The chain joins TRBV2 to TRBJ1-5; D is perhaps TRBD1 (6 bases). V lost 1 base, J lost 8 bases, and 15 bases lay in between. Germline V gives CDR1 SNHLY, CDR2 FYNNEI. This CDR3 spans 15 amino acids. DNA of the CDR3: TGTGCCAGCAGTGAAGAAGGGGGAATGGGAGAGCCCCAGCATTTT. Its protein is CASSEEGGMGEPQHF.

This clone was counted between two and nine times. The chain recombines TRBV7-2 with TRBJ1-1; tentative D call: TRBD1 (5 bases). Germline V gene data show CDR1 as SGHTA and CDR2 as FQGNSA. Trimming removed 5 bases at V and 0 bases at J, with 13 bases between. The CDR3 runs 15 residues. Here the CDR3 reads CASSDLQALNTEAFF. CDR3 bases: TGTGCCAGCAGCGACCTACAGGCCCTGAACACTGAAGCTTTCTTT.

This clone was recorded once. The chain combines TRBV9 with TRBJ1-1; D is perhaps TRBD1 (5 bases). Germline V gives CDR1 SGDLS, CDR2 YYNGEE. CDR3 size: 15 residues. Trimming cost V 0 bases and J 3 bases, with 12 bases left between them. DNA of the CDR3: TGTGCCAGCAGCGTAGAAGCAGTCAGGGACACTGAAGCTTTCTTT. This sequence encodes CASSVEAVRDTEAFF.

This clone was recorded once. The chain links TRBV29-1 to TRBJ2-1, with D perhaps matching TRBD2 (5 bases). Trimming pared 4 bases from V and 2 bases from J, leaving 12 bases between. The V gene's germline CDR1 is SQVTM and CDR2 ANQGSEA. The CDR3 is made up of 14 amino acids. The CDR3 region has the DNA TGCAGCGTTGCGGTAGCGCCAACCTACAATGAGCAGTTCTTC. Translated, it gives CSVAVAPTYNEQFF.

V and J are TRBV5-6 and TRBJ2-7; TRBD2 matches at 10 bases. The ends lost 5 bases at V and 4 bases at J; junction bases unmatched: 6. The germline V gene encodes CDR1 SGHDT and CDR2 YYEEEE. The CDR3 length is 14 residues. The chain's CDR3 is CASSAPSGGYEQYF. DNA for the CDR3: TGTGCCAGCAGTGCCCCTAGCGGGGGATACGAGCAGTACTTC. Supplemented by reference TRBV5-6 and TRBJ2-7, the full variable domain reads DAGVTQSPTHLIKTRGQQVTLRCSPKSGHDTVSWYQQALGQGPQFIFQYYEEEERQRGNFPDRFSGHQFPNYSSELNVNALLLGDSALYLCASSAPSGGYEQYFGPGTRLTVT.

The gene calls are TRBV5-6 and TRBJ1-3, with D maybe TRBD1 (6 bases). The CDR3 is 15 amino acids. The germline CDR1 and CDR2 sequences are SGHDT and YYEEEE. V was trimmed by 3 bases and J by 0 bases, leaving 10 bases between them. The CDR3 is CASSSGTSSGNTIYF. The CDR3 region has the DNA TGTGCCAGCAGCTCAGGGACAAGCTCTGGAAACACCATATATTTT. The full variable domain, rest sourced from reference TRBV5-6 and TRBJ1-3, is DAGVTQSPTHLIKTRGQQVTLRCSPKSGHDTVSWYQQALGQGPQFIFQYYEEEERQRGNFPDRFSGHQFPNYSSELNVNALLLGDSALYLCASSSGTSSGNTIYFGEGSWLTVV.